This passage covers 24 T cell receptor beta chains from one sample sequenced in a study of T-cell reconstitution after alpha-beta-depleted transplantation in children. Preparing the TCRbeta library involved the use of unique molecular identifiers. TCRdb ran MiXCR on the PCR reads and lists one entry per CDR3 protein. The sample consists of about 98,000 distinct CDR3 sequences, around 6.1% of them appearing once. The specimen comprised PBMCs, mostly from graft donor cells, sampled 60 days after TCRalphabeta/CD19-depleted stem cell transplant. The receptors originated from a female patient between 2 and 15 years old who had a stem cell transplant for Fanconi anemia, so the T cells may come from the graft donor.

The rearrangement links TRBV5-1 to TRBJ2-1; 9 bases fit TRBD2. The CDR3 totals 17 residues. Germline lookup yields CDR1 SGHRS and CDR2 YFSETQ. With 1 base clipped from V and 4 bases from J, the junction kept 9 bases outside the gene matches. Here the CDR3 DNA reads TGCGCCAGCAGCTTGAGCTTTAGCGGGGGCCCATACAATGAGCAGTTCTTC. Translated, it gives CASSLSFSGGPYNEQFF.

The chain has TRBV25-1 and TRBJ2-3, with 11 nucleotides matching TRBD2. Germline V gene data show CDR1 as MGHDK and CDR2 as SYGVNS. Trimming took 7 bases from V and 2 from J; bases not matched to a gene: 5. The CDR3 extends over 15 amino acids. Here the CDR3 DNA reads TGTGCCAGCAACCAACTAGCGGGGGACACAGATACGCAGTATTTT. It translates to CASNQLAGDTDTQYF.

This rearrangement joins TRBV7-3 to TRBJ2-3; TRBD2 matches 8 bases. The germline gives CDR1 SGHTA, CDR2 FQGTGA. Losses at the gene ends were 5 bases for V and 6 bases for J; bases not matched to a gene: 13. The CDR3 length is 16 residues. The CDR3 sequence: CASSAEREGREDTQYF. The CDR3 nucleotides are TGTGCCAGCAGCGCAGAACGGGAGGGCCGCGAGGATACGCAGTATTTT.

This clonotype was seen at least ten times. The rearrangement joins TRBV5-6 to TRBJ2-2; D remains ambiguous. Trimming removed 4 bases from V and 10 bases from J, with 11 bases in between. This CDR3 is 12 amino acids long. The germline gives CDR1 SGHDT, CDR2 YYEEEE. The CDR3 loop reads CASSRGPAELFF. CDR3 bases: TGTGCCAGCAGCCGAGGACCGGCGGAGCTGTTTTTT.

This clonotype was detected ten times or more. This chain connects TRBV28 to TRBJ2-3; 10 nucleotides match TRBD2. This CDR3 has 15 amino acids. Germline V lookup: CDR1 MDHEN, CDR2 SYDVKM. V was pared by 3 bases and J by 2 bases, with 2 bases of the junction left unmatched. The CDR3 DNA follows: TGTGCCAGCAGTTTTCTAGCGGGAGACACAGATACGCAGTATTTT. Translated: CASSFLAGDTDTQYF.

This clonotype has only a few counts. J is TRBJ2-5 and V is TRBV20-1, with 11 bases fitting TRBD2. Looked up from germline, CDR1 is DFQATT and CDR2 is SNEGSKA (reference sequence). The junction had 7 bases not matched to a gene; V was cut back by 8 bases and J by 5 bases. The CDR3 runs 13 residues. In DNA form, the CDR3 reads TGCAGTCGACTAGCGGGGTCCGATGAGACCCAGTACTTC. This encodes CSRLAGSDETQYF.

There are many counts of this clonotype. This chain connects TRBV11-2 to TRBJ2-5, with 8 nucleotides matching TRBD2. Looked up from germline, CDR1 is SGHAT and CDR2 is FQNNGV. V shed 4 bases and J 3 bases; nucleotides not matched to a gene: 4. This CDR3 comprises 14 residues. The CDR3 here is CASSWTSYKETQYF. The CDR3 nucleotides read TGTGCCAGCAGCTGGACTAGCTATAAAGAGACCCAGTACTTC.

This clonotype was observed a few times. The chain is built from TRBV12-3 or TRBV12-4 and TRBJ2-1; 10 bases are a match to TRBD1. The CDR3 has 17 amino acids. V lost 2 bases and J lost 4; bases outside the gene matches: 8. Here the CDR3 reads CASSLFYRDRGYNEQFF. The CDR3, as DNA: TGTGCCAGCAGTTTATTCTACCGGGACAGGGGATACAATGAGCAGTTCTTC.

This chain uses TRBV25-1 with TRBJ2-7; TRBD2 agrees at 7 bases. In germline, CDR1 is MGHDK, CDR2 SYGVNS. The CDR3 contains 15 residues. Unmatched junction bases numbered 7, after V lost 4 bases and J lost 1 base. CDR3 protein: CASSGGGSQSYEQYF. CDR3 DNA: TGTGCCAGCAGTGGGGGCGGGAGCCAATCCTACGAGCAGTACTTC.

Many counts were recorded for this clonotype. The chain couples TRBV9 to TRBJ2-1, with D perhaps matching TRBD1 (5 bases). This CDR3 is built from 15 residues. Trimming stripped 0 bases from V and 0 bases from J, with 7 bases between. The germline V gene has CDR1 SGDLS and CDR2 YYNGEE. The CDR3 bases are TGTGCCAGCAGCGTAGTTGGGGCCTCCTACAATGAGCAGTTCTTC. Encoded protein: CASSVVGASYNEQFF. The full variable domain, with the rest looked up from reference TRBV9 and TRBJ2-1, is DSGVTQTPKHLITATGQRVTLRCSPRSGDLSVYWYQQSLDQGLQFLIQYYNGEERAKGNILERFSAQQFPDLHSELNLSSLELGDSALYFCASSVVGASYNEQFFGPGTRLTVL.

The J gene is TRBJ2-2, the V gene TRBV4-2; TRBD2 aligns across 10 bases. Germline V gene lookup returns CDR1 LGHNA and CDR2 YNFKEQ. The ends lost 1 base at V and 7 bases at J; junction bases unmatched: 9. This CDR3 region has 17 residues. The DNA for the CDR3 is TGTGCCAGCAGCCAAGCTCTTTCTAGCGGGAGTAACGGGGAGCTGTTTTTT. Protein product: CASSQALSSGSNGELFF.

The sample holds many counts of this clonotype. V is TRBV29-1 and J is TRBJ2-5; the match to TRBD2 covers 11 bases. V shed 5 bases, J shed 1 base, and the junction held 6 bases outside the gene matches. There are 15 residues in the CDR3. CDR1 is SQVTM, CDR2 ANQGSEA, per germline. The CDR3: CSVLGLAGPQETQYF. The CDR3 coding sequence is TGCAGCGTTCTCGGACTAGCGGGCCCCCAAGAGACCCAGTACTTC.

This clonotype was seen at least ten times. CDR3 nucleotides: TGTGCCAGCAGCTTATTAGGGGCCGAGCAGTTCTTC. Protein product: CASSLLGAEQFF. This chain joins TRBV7-9 and TRBJ2-1, with D possibly TRBD1 on 5 matching bases. The CDR3 has 12 amino acids. V was cut by 2 bases and J by 10 bases, with 9 bases left in between. CDR1 SEHNR and CDR2 FQNEAQ come from the germline V gene (reference sequence).

In the case of this clonotype: A read error may explain this, as a much larger clone is one base away. This rearrangement joins TRBV24-1 to TRBJ2-4; D is perhaps TRBD1 or TRBD2 (5 bases each). V was pared by 4 bases and J by 5 bases, with 8 bases between. Germline V gene data show CDR1 as KGHDR and CDR2 as SFDVKD. The CDR3 sequence is 13 residues long. The CDR3 DNA sequence: TGTGCCACCAGTGAGTCGGGACAAAACATTCAGTACTTC. Encoded protein: CATSESGQNIQYF.

In this sample, this clonotype turned up a few times. The chain combines TRBV7-9 with TRBJ2-7, with 8 bases lining up with TRBD1. CDR1 and CDR2 from the germline V gene are SEHNR and FQNEAQ (reference sequence). J gave up 5 bases and V 3 bases, and 12 bases lay outside the gene matches. This CDR3 contains 16 residues. The CDR3 reads CASSFRPGQGKDEQYF. Written as DNA, the CDR3 is TGTGCCAGCAGCTTCAGACCTGGACAGGGAAAAGACGAGCAGTACTTC.

J is TRBJ2-5 and V is TRBV10-3; D call uncertain. V lost 8 bases, J lost 5 bases, and 6 bases lay in between. CDR1 is ENHRY and CDR2 is SYGVKD in the germline V gene. The CDR3 spans 10 residues. The CDR3 loop is CAIVFETQYF. The CDR3 coding sequence is TGTGCCATCGTTTTTGAGACCCAGTACTTC.

In its sample, this clonotype was seen many times. This rearrangement joins TRBV14 to TRBJ1-2; D is ambiguous. V was clipped by 1 base and J by 1 base, with 4 bases between them. Germline-derived CDR1 and CDR2 are SGHDN and FVKESK. The CDR3 is 13 residues long. The CDR3 protein is CASSQVINYGYTF. The CDR3, as DNA: TGTGCCAGCAGCCAAGTAATTAACTATGGCTACACCTTC.

This sequence joins TRBV5-1 and TRBJ2-7, with D uncertain. Looked up from germline, CDR1 is SGHRS and CDR2 is YFSETQ. The CDR3 has 13 residues. Between the trimmed V and J ends, which lost 0 bases and 1 base, there was a span of 5 bases. For the CDR3, the DNA is TGCGCCAGCAGCTTGGAGGTTTCCTACGAGCAGTACTTC. The encoded protein is CASSLEVSYEQYF.

This clonotype was recorded at least ten times. The V gene is TRBV9, the J gene TRBJ2-2; D not certain. V was pared by 4 bases and J by 1 base, with 8 bases between. Germline V gene lookup returns CDR1 SGDLS and CDR2 YYNGEE. The length of the CDR3 is 14 residues. The CDR3 bases are TGTGCCAGCAGCCCGACACTGAACACCGGGGAGCTGTTTTTT. Translated: CASSPTLNTGELFF.

This clonotype was recorded at least ten times. The CDR3 DNA sequence: TGTGCCAGCAGTTTAGCGCTGACAACAGGGAGCACAGATACGCAGTATTTT. It specifies CASSLALTTGSTDTQYF. V is TRBV12-3 or TRBV12-4 and J is TRBJ2-3, with D possibly matching TRBD1 (6 bases). The CDR3 has 17 residues. Trimming removed 0 bases at V and 0 bases at J, with 13 bases between.

This clonotype was counted a few times. V is TRBV5-1 and J is TRBJ1-1; D unresolved. In germline, CDR1 is SGHRS, CDR2 YFSETQ. Trimming removed 0 bases from V and 1 base from J, with 10 bases in between. CDR3 size: 15 residues. The CDR3 is CASSLALAGNTEAFF. DNA of the CDR3: TGCGCCAGCAGCTTGGCCCTCGCAGGGAACACTGAAGCTTTCTTT.

This clonotype was seen ten or more times. The chain links TRBV20-1 to TRBJ2-3, with TRBD1 identical over 9 bases. Germline-derived CDR1 and CDR2 are DFQATT and SNEGSKA (reference sequence). The CDR3 runs 16 residues. V was clipped by 4 bases and J by 7 bases; unmatched bases: 15. The CDR3 DNA reads TGCAGTGCTAAAATAAGCCCCGGGACAGGGATCAATACGCAGTATTTT. Protein product: CSAKISPGTGINTQYF.

This clonotype has a count of ten or more. The chain is built from TRBV28 and TRBJ1-2; D is unresolved. Trimming shortened V by 7 bases and J by 4 bases, and 13 bases separated the two germline ends. In germline, CDR1 is MDHEN, CDR2 SYDVKM. The CDR3 has 13 residues. The CDR3 region has the DNA TGTGCCAGCATCTCCAGTGGGCGCTATGGCTACACCTTC. Protein: CASISSGRYGYTF.

This clonotype was seen a handful of times. The chain carries TRBV6-1 and TRBJ2-2, with D perhaps matching TRBD1 or TRBD2 (6 bases each). Trimming took 6 bases from V and 1 from J, leaving 15 bases between them. The germline V gene encodes CDR1 MNHNS and CDR2 SASEGT. The CDR3 runs to 16 residues. DNA of the CDR3: TGTGCCAGCAGCCCTTTTAGGGGGGTGAACACCGGGGAGCTGTTTTTT. Protein: CASSPFRGVNTGELFF.